Presented here are 19 T cell receptor beta chains from one specimen sequenced in a study of long-term antiretroviral therapy in people with HIV. The run of the v3.0 immunoSEQ assay was at survey level. Using immunoSEQ multiplex PCR, the repertoire was profiled, and TCRdb retains in-frame clones only, with some absent. The sample carries some 20,000 clones, 79% recorded once. This specimen consisted of unsorted PBMCs, obtained 2.3 years after starting antiretroviral therapy. The receptors shown here come from a woman aged 40-49 years with HIV.

This clone was observed a handful of times. V and J are TRBV11-2 and TRBJ2-7; D ambiguous. CDR1 SGHAT and CDR2 FQNNGV come from the germline V gene. The V end was cut by 4 bases, the J end by 1 base, with 8 bases between. The CDR3 covers 13 residues. This CDR3 is CASSSPQSYEQYF. CDR3 sequence (DNA): TGTGCCAGCAGCTCCCCGCAATCCTACGAGCAGTACTTC.

This chain connects TRBV9 to TRBJ2-5, with TRBD2 identical over 15 bases. Germline trimming cut 4 bases from V and 5 bases from J; bases unmatched to any gene: 6. This CDR3 is 16 amino acids long. Germline CDR1 is SGDLS and CDR2 is YYNGEE. The CDR3 DNA follows: TGTGCCAGCAGCCTTTCGGGACTAGCGGGAGGTGAGACCCAGTACTTC. It codes for CASSLSGLAGGETQYF.

This chain connects TRBV7-2 to TRBJ1-2, with a weak D call TRBD1 (6 bases). The CDR3 has 15 residues. Trimming removed 5 bases at V and 8 bases at J, with 21 bases between. Germline V CDR1 and CDR2: SGHTA, FQGNSA. The CDR3 loop reads CASSPGGDGGWGYTF. In DNA form, the CDR3 reads TGTGCCAGCAGCCCTGGGGGCGACGGGGGATGGGGCTACACCTTC.

This sequence joins TRBV6-6 and TRBJ2-3; the D is unclear. The CDR3 contains 14 residues. In germline, CDR1 is MNHNY, CDR2 SVGAGI (reference sequence). V was cut by 2 bases and J by 1 base, with 7 bases left in between. CDR3 sequence: CASSYGQGTDTQYF. CDR3 DNA sequence: TGTGCCAGCAGTTACGGTCAGGGCACAGATACGCAGTATTTT.

The genes are TRBV7-2 and TRBJ2-1; D remains ambiguous. This CDR3 comprises 12 residues. Per germline, CDR1 SGHTA and CDR2 FQGNSA. V lost 1 base and J 10 bases, leaving 8 bases between the germline ends. The CDR3 here is CASSLDVGEQFF. The CDR3 DNA reads TGTGCCAGCAGCTTAGATGTGGGAGAGCAGTTCTTC.

The chain uses TRBV10-3 and TRBJ2-7; D perhaps matches TRBD2 (6 bases). The CDR3 sequence is 14 residues long. CDR1 is ENHRY and CDR2 is SYGVKD in the germline V gene. Trimming removed 4 bases from V and 2 bases from J, with 12 bases in between. CDR3 sequence (DNA): TGTGCCATCAGTGTGGAGGGTGGGACCTACGAGCAGTACTTC. This gives the protein CAISVEGGTYEQYF.

The chain links TRBV2 to TRBJ2-7, with D perhaps matching TRBD2 (6 bases). The CDR3 runs to 15 residues. V lost 5 bases to trimming and J lost 0 bases, with 14 bases between them. Germline V gene sequence: CDR1 SNHLY, CDR2 FYNNEI. This chain's CDR3 is CASSLAGGASYEQYF. CDR3 nucleotide sequence: TGTGCCAGCAGTTTAGCCGGAGGGGCCTCCTACGAGCAGTACTTC.

The V and J genes are TRBV30 and TRBJ2-1, with D possibly being TRBD2 (5 bases). The V end lost 0 bases, the J end lost 7 bases, and 7 bases lay between the germline ends. This CDR3 is built from 12 residues. CDR1 and CDR2 (germline): GTSNPN, SVGIG (reference sequence). In DNA, the CDR3 is TGTGCCTGGAGTGTAACGGGGAATGAGCAGTTCTTC. Residues: CAWSVTGNEQFF.

The chain employs TRBV11-3 and TRBJ2-5, with TRBD2 matching over 9 bases. The CDR3 sequence is 14 residues long. V was clipped by 5 bases and J by 8 bases; unmatched bases: 9. Germline CDR1 is SGHNT and CDR2 is YENEEA. In nucleotides, the CDR3 is TGTGCCAGCAGCGCTAGCGGGGCCGGCGGAACCCAGTACTTC. This encodes CASSASGAGGTQYF.

The V and J genes are TRBV4-2 and TRBJ2-7; TRBD2 aligns across 7 bases. The CDR3 totals 16 residues. Germline values: CDR1 LGHNA, CDR2 YNFKEQ. V lost 0 bases, J lost 0 bases, and 5 bases stayed unmatched. CDR3 in amino acids: CASSQEGTTYSYEQYF. Written as DNA, the CDR3 is TGTGCCAGCAGCCAAGAAGGGACTACCTACTCCTACGAGCAGTACTTC.

The rearrangement links TRBV27 to TRBJ1-1, with D possibly matching TRBD1 (5 bases). The CDR3 totals 14 residues. CDR1 and CDR2 (germline): MNHEY, SMNVEV (reference sequence). Trimming stripped 9 bases from V and 0 bases from J, with 14 bases between. CDR3 amino acids: CARTSWGVNTEAFF. In nucleotides, the CDR3 is TGTGCCAGGACCTCCTGGGGGGTGAACACTGAAGCTTTCTTT.

Only a few counts were recorded for this clone. The genes are TRBV2 and TRBJ1-5; D might be TRBD1 (6 bases). Germline V lookup: CDR1 SNHLY, CDR2 FYNNEI. The CDR3 length is 15 residues. Deletions cut 10 bases from V and 5 bases from J, with 21 bases between. The CDR3 nucleotides read TGTGCCACCAGAGGCGGCAGGGGCCTACATCAGCCCCAGCATTTT. Translation gives CATRGGRGLHQPQHF.

The rearrangement links TRBV4-2 to TRBJ1-1; no firm D call. The V gene's germline CDR1 is LGHNA and CDR2 YNFKEQ. Trimming cost V 4 bases and J 1 base, with 4 bases left between them. The CDR3 is 12 amino acids. CDR3 sequence: CASSLRNTEAFF. CDR3 nucleotides: TGTGCCAGCAGCCTCAGGAACACTGAAGCTTTCTTT.

V gene TRBV7-2 combines with J gene TRBJ1-2; 8 bases agree with TRBD1. V trimming: 1 base; J trimming: 2 bases; junction bases outside the gene matches: 6. This CDR3 spans 16 amino acids. Germline CDR1 SGHTA, CDR2 FQGNSA. CDR3 amino acids: CASSLGGTGRNYGYTF. For the CDR3, the DNA is TGTGCCAGCAGCTTAGGGGGGACAGGACGGAACTATGGCTACACCTTC. The variable domain in full, completed from reference TRBV7-2 and TRBJ1-2, reads GAGVSQSPSNKVTEKGKDVELRCDPISGHTALYWYRQSLGQGLEFLIYFQGNSAPDKSGLPSDRFSAERTGGSVSTLTIQRTQQEDSAVYLCASSLGGTGRNYGYTFGSGTRLTVV.

The CDR3 protein is CASSPRPYSYNEQFF. The CDR3 DNA is TGTGCCAGCAGCCCAAGACCTTACTCCTACAATGAGCAGTTCTTC. The V and J genes are TRBV5-6 and TRBJ2-1; D gene ambiguous. The germline gives CDR1 SGHDT, CDR2 YYEEEE. The CDR3 runs 15 residues. The V end lost 4 bases, the J end lost 0 bases, and 11 bases lay between the germline ends.

The chain is built from TRBV5-1 and TRBJ2-2, with D hard to call. V dropped 6 bases and J dropped 1 base, with 13 bases sitting between them. Germline-derived CDR1 and CDR2 are SGHRS and YFSETQ. The CDR3 consists of 15 residues. CDR3 in amino acids: CASKDGPLNTGELFF. CDR3 nucleotide sequence: TGCGCCAGCAAGGACGGTCCTCTGAACACCGGGGAGCTGTTTTTT.

This chain connects TRBV7-2 to TRBJ2-3; perhaps TRBD2 as D (5 bases). The CDR3 is 14 residues long. Germline V CDR1 and CDR2: SGHTA, FQGNSA. V was clipped by 3 bases and J by 5 bases, with 12 bases between them. The CDR3 sequence: CASSFGLLIDTQYF. CDR3 DNA sequence: TGTGCCAGCAGCTTCGGACTGCTTATAGATACGCAGTATTTT. Supplemented by reference TRBV7-2 and TRBJ2-3, the full variable domain reads GAGVSQSPSNKVTEKGKDVELRCDPISGHTALYWYRQSLGQGLEFLIYFQGNSAPDKSGLPSDRFSAERTGGSVSTLTIQRTQQEDSAVYLCASSFGLLIDTQYFGPGTRLTVL.

This sequence joins TRBV5-5 and TRBJ1-2; perhaps TRBD1 as D (5 bases). CDR1 SGHKS and CDR2 YYEKEE come from the germline V gene (reference sequence). The CDR3 covers 13 residues. Trimming shortened V by 2 bases and J by 6 bases, and 11 bases separated the two germline ends. The DNA of the CDR3 is TGTGCCAGCAGCTTACAGGTTTCAGATGGCTACACCTTC. It specifies CASSLQVSDGYTF.

This chain connects TRBV5-1 to TRBJ2-7; D is ambiguous. V lost 0 bases to trimming and J lost 3 bases, with 16 bases between them. The CDR3 runs to 16 residues. Germline V lookup: CDR1 SGHRS, CDR2 YFSETQ. The CDR3, as DNA: TGCGCCAGCAGCTTGGCTCGGAGTTTTGGAGTCTACGAGCAGTACTTC. As protein: CASSLARSFGVYEQYF.